The entry below gives a single T cell receptor (beta chain) sequence along with its context. Profiling relied on immunoSEQ multiplex PCR, and the TCRdb table lists in-frame clones only, not all of them. There are over 90,000 clones in the sample; 85% to 90% occur only once, and 15% to 20% lies in the top ten. This record comes from a study of control samples from healthy donors and cancer patients. The sequencing input was PBMCs. The TCR was taken from a man aged 60 to 69 with lung cancer.

This CDR3 reads CASEGNTEAFF. Written as DNA, the CDR3 is TGTGCCAGCGAGGGGAACACTGAAGCTTTCTTT. V usage is TRBV12-3 or TRBV12-4 and J usage is TRBJ1-1; D is unresolved. The CDR3 covers 11 residues. Deletions cut 8 bases from V and 1 base from J, with 5 bases between.